One and the same sample provided the 13 T cell receptor beta chains below, sequenced in a study of cytomegalovirus exposure and HLA in healthy donors. 60 Vbeta and 13 Jbeta primers were used in PCR. The repertoire was sequenced with immunoSEQ multiplex PCR; TCRdb's copy has only in-frame clones and lacks some. The sample holds about 110,000 clones, 55% to 75% seen once. Input material: PBMCs. Every receptor here comes from a young man in good health and CMV-seropositive.

The V gene is TRBV4-1, the J gene TRBJ2-3, with 14 bases matching TRBD2. Germline V gene lookup returns CDR1 MGHRA and CDR2 YSYEKL. V trimming: 4 bases; J trimming: 4 bases; junction bases outside the gene matches: 10. This CDR3 has 18 amino acids. CDR3 loop: CASSPGLAGVQAPDTQYF. CDR3 DNA sequence: TGCGCCAGCAGCCCGGGACTAGCGGGAGTCCAGGCCCCAGATACGCAGTATTTT.

The gene calls are TRBV7-3 and TRBJ1-1; D call uncertain. Trimming removed 3 bases at V and 1 base at J, with 6 bases between. The CDR3 extends over 13 amino acids. In germline, CDR1 is SGHTA, CDR2 FQGTGA. The chain's CDR3 is CASSFTQNTEAFF. The CDR3 coding sequence is TGTGCCAGCAGCTTTACACAGAACACTGAAGCTTTCTTT. Using reference TRBV7-3 and TRBJ1-1 for the parts outside the CDR3, the full variable domain is GAGVSQTPSNKVTEKGKYVELRCDPISGHTALYWYRQSLGQGPEFLIYFQGTGAADDSGLPNDRFFAVRPEGSVSTLKIQRTERGDSAVYLCASSFTQNTEAFFGQGTRLTVV.

With regard to this clone: An end of the junction does not agree with germline; a read error may underlie this. The rearrangement uses TRBV28 and TRBJ1-2; 7 bases fit TRBD1. CDR1 MDHEN and CDR2 SYDVKM come from the germline V gene. The CDR3 contains 14 residues. In DNA form, the CDR3 reads TGTGCCAGCACCAGGAACAGGGGACGTGATGGCCACACCTTC. This sequence encodes CASTRNRGRDGHTF.

The chain couples TRBV2 to TRBJ2-7, with a tentative D call TRBD1 (6 bases). Germline CDR1 SNHLY, CDR2 FYNNEI. CDR3 length: 13 residues. V lost 4 bases, J lost 5 bases, and 12 bases lay in between. CDR3 protein: CASSVTGYHEQYF. CDR3 coding DNA: TGTGCCAGCAGTGTTACAGGGTACCACGAGCAGTACTTC.

This sequence joins TRBV5-1 and TRBJ1-1; D gene ambiguous. The ends were cut back, 4 bases at V and 10 bases at J, with 17 bases in the middle. Germline CDR1 and CDR2: SGHRS and YFSETQ. The CDR3 loop spans 13 amino acids. Written as DNA, the CDR3 is TGCGCCAGCAGCCCCTCCGGGGTCGAGAGAGCTTTCTTT. Protein sequence: CASSPSGVERAFF.

V gene TRBV27 combines with J gene TRBJ2-7, with 10 positions matching TRBD1. The junction had 19 bases not matched to a gene; V was cut back by 5 bases and J by 3 bases. This CDR3 region has 19 residues. Per the germline V gene, CDR1 is MNHEY and CDR2 is SMNVEV (reference sequence). This chain's CDR3 is CASSPGVIRPGQGLYEQYV. As DNA, the CDR3 is TGTGCCAGCAGTCCAGGTGTTATTAGACCGGGACAGGGGCTCTACGAGCAGTACGTC.

This chain joins TRBV27 and TRBJ2-3; 9 bases match TRBD1. The germline V gene encodes CDR1 MNHEY and CDR2 SMNVEV (reference sequence). There are 17 residues in the CDR3. With 4 bases clipped from V and 0 bases from J, the junction kept 8 bases outside the gene matches. CDR3: CASSSRQGTGSTDTQYF. For the CDR3, the DNA is TGTGCCAGCAGTTCCCGACAGGGGACAGGGAGCACAGATACGCAGTATTTT.

As concerns this clone: This specimen includes other DNA sequences encoding the same CDR3. The chain recombines TRBV7-9 with TRBJ1-3; tentatively, D is TRBD1 (5 bases). The CDR3 extends over 13 amino acids. V lost 8 bases to trimming and J lost 7 bases, with 15 bases between them. CDR1 is SEHNR, CDR2 FQNEAQ, per germline (reference sequence). CDR3 sequence: CASGRPQANTIYF. DNA of the CDR3: TGTGCCAGCGGACGACCACAGGCCAACACCATATATTTT.

This clone appeared a few times. The V gene is TRBV19, the J gene TRBJ2-7; D unresolved. This CDR3 is 10 amino acids long. CDR1 LNHDA and CDR2 SQIVND come from the germline V gene (reference sequence). V was pared by 11 bases and J by 0 bases, with 5 bases between. The CDR3 nucleotides read TGTGCCCTTAGCTCCTACGAGCAGTACTTC. Translation: CALSSYEQYF.

The rearrangement links TRBV10-3 to TRBJ2-1; the D gene is possibly TRBD1 (7 bases). This CDR3 has 13 amino acids. Germline V lookup: CDR1 ENHRY, CDR2 SYGVKD. V was cut by 8 bases and J by 5 bases, with 13 bases left in between. DNA of the CDR3: TGTGCCATCGATCAGGGGGGCAACAATGAGCAGTTCTTC. Translating gives CAIDQGGNNEQFF.

The chain couples TRBV6-1 to TRBJ2-1, with 7 bases matching TRBD2. The CDR3 is 15 residues long. Trimming took 5 bases from V and 0 from J; bases not matched to a gene: 4. Germline CDR1 MNHNS, CDR2 SASEGT. In nucleotides, the CDR3 is TGTGCCAGCAGTTCCGGGGGGATCTCCTACAATGAGCAGTTCTTC. Protein: CASSSGGISYNEQFF.

The chain links TRBV11-3 to TRBJ1-1; D not certain. The V and J ends lost 1 base and 1 base respectively, with 13 bases between them. Germline loops: CDR1 SGHNT, CDR2 YENEEA. The CDR3 runs to 16 residues. The CDR3 DNA reads as TGTGCCAGCAGCTTAGGGATGTCGGCAGGGAACACTGAAGCTTTCTTT. It yields the protein CASSLGMSAGNTEAFF.

V usage is TRBV30 and J usage is TRBJ1-2; TRBD1 matches 9 bases. Per the germline V gene, CDR1 is GTSNPN and CDR2 is SVGIG (reference sequence). The J segment lost 7 bases and the V segment lost 0 bases, leaving 9 bases of the junction unmatched. This CDR3 has 15 residues. The CDR3 region is CAWSVFTGGVSGYTF. DNA for the CDR3: TGTGCCTGGAGTGTATTTACAGGGGGCGTAAGTGGCTACACCTTC.